This T cell receptor (beta chain) was obtained from a study of cytomegalovirus exposure and HLA in healthy donors (dated by TCRdb to 2017 to 2019). With regard to the full study: According to a later analysis, the approximately 120 validation repertoires were produced on the same platform as the approximately 690 repertoires of the first cohort. The study aimed to test whether cataloging public T cell receptors could reveal signatures of past pathogen exposure. In addition to the first cohort of 500 to 850 subjects, a separate validation cohort of about 120 different subjects was used. To predict cytomegalovirus infection status, the study brought together high-throughput TCR immunosequencing, statistical association of individual TCRs with disease status, and machine learning.

To note about this clone: Its antigen specificity is not known. One base away there is no much larger clone; base qualities are not given.

The method was the immunoSEQ multiplex PCR assay. Per the authors' processing: To diagnose cytomegalovirus status from the catalog of TCR beta chain sequences, a statistical classification framework was built. The table was pulled from immuneACCESS by TCRdb, which kept in-frame rearrangements only. Such tables lose some clones; where checked, under half of the loss comes from unresolved V genes, and the rest has no known cause. That table is the source of V, J and clone size, and D and trimming were worked out from the DNA. A total of about 240,000 clones appear in this sample, approximately 83% of them only once. The top ten hold less than 1.5% of the sample. Results the study describes overall, beyond this receptor: While some public TCRs were present in many individuals, most TCR sequences turned up only very rarely across donors. The study gave a list of over 150 TCR beta chains associated with cytomegalovirus. A later analysis lacked HLA typing for the validation cohort, so it scored co-occurrence in that cohort across all 110 or so repertoires. Subsequent analysis determined that TCRs grouped into clusters in the first cohort also showed a tendency toward co-occurrence across the approximately 110 validation repertoires, and about 94% of cluster scores exceeded 0. In vitro tests confirmed that a few of the cytomegalovirus-associated TCR beta chains recognize cytomegalovirus antigens. Cytomegalovirus status was reported to be diagnosed by the classifier with high specificity and sensitivity in both the original and validation cohorts. The authors suggested that the approach could potentially be generalized to other disease states and immunological phenotypes.

A distance of 6 bases separates the germline ends of V and J, which lose 1 base and 0 bases respectively. According to the germline V gene (reference sequence), CDR1 reads SGHNT and CDR2 reads YYREEE. Its CDR3 holds 14 amino acids, cysteine through phenylalanine. Just the 42-base CDR3 DNA is kept, in frame starting at base 1. Separate from the approximately 670-subject first cohort, the validation cohort of about 120 subjects was the group to which the donors belonged. The rearrangement combines TRBV5-4 with TRBJ2-3, with the D gene call left open. The sequence was collected from a woman aged 30 to 39 in good health and CMV-seropositive. The sequenced sample consisted of PBMCs. The CDR3 amino acid sequence is: CASSLLTSTDTQYF. Here is the DNA: TGTGCCAGCAGCTTGTTGACTAGCACAGATACGCAGTATTTT.